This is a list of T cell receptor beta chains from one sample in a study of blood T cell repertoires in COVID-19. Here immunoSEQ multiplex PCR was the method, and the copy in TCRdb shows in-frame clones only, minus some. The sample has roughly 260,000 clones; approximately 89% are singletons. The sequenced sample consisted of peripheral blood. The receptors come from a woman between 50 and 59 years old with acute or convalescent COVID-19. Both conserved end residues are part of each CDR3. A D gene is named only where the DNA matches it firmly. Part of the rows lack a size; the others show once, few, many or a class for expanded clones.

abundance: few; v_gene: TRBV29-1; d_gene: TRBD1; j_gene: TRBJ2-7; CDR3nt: TGCAGCGCTACACTGGGACAGAAGTATCCCTACGAGCAGTACTTC; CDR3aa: CSATLGQKYPYEQYF
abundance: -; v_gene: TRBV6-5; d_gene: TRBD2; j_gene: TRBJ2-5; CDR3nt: TGTGCCAGCAGAGGGACTAGCGGGAGTATGGAGACCCAGTACTTC; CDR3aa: CASRGTSGSMETQYF
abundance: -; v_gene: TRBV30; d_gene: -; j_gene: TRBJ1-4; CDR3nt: TGTGCCTGGAGTGTCACGGATGAAAAACTGTTTTTT; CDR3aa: CAWSVTDEKLFF
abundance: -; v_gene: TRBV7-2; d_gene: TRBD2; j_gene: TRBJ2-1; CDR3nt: TGTGCCAGGAGGGGACTAGCGTGCCACCACTCGGGCAATGAGCAGTTCTTC; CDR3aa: CARRGLACHHSGNEQFF
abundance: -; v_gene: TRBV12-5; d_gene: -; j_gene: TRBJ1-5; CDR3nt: TGTGCTAGTGGTCCCTCGGAGAGCAATCAGCCCCAGCATTTT; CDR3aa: CASGPSESNQPQHF
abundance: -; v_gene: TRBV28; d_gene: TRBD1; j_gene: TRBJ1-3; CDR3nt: TGTGCCAGCAGTGCGACAGGGGGGATCTCTGGAAACACCATATATTTT; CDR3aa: CASSATGGISGNTIYF
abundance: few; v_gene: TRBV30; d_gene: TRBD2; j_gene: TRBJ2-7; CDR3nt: TGTGCCTGGGAGACCTTAGCGGGGCCAGTCTCCTACGAGCAGTACTTC; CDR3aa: CAWETLAGPVSYEQYF
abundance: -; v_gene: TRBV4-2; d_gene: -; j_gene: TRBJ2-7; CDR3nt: TGTGCCAGCAGCCAATACGGGCGGGACGGTTACGAGCAGTACTTC; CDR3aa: CASSQYGRDGYEQYF
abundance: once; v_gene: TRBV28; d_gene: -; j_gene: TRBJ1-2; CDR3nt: TGTGCCAGCAGTTTACGGAGGGCGCGGGGCTACACCTTC; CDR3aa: CASSLRRARGYTF
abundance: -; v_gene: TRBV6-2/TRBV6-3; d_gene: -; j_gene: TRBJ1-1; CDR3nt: TGTGCCAGCAGTGAGCTTGGTAGAACTCGTACTGAAGCTTTCTTT; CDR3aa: CASSELGRTRTEAFF
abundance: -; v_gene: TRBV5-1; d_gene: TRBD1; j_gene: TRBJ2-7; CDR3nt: TGCGCCAGCAGCACCTCGGACAGGGGGCCAAACGAGCAGTACTTC; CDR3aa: CASSTSDRGPNEQYF
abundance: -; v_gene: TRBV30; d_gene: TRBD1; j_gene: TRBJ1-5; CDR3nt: TGTGCCTGGAGTTCGGGACAGGGAGGGGTTCAGCCCCAGCATTTT; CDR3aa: CAWSSGQGGVQPQHF
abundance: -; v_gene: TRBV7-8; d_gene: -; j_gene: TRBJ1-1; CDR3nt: TGTGCCAGCAGCTCCCAGGGCATGAACACTGAAGCTTTCTTT; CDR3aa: CASSSQGMNTEAFF
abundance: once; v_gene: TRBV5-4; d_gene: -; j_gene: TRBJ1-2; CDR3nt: TGTGCCAGCAGCTTGAAGCGGGGGGCGGATTTGTCCTATGGCTACACCTTC; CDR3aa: CASSLKRGADLSYGYTF
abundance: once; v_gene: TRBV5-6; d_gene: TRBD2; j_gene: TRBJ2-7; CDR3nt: TGTGCCAGCAGCTTGGCACTAGCGGGATTCTCCTACGAGCAGTACTTC; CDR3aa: CASSLALAGFSYEQYF
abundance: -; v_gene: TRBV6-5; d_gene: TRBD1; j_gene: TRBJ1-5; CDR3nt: TGTGCCAGCAGAAAGGGACAGCTTAGCAATCAGCCCCAGCATTTT; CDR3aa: CASRKGQLSNQPQHF
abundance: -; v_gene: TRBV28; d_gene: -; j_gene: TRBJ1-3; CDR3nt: TGTGCCAGCAGTCAGGGTTTTAGAAACACCATATATTTT; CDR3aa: CASSQGFRNTIYF
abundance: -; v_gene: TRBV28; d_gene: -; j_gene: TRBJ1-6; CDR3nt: TGTGCCAGCACCCTTATCTCCTATAATTCACCCCTCCACTTT; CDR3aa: CASTLISYNSPLHF
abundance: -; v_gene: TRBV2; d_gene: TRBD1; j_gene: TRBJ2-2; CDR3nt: TGTGCCACGATTAGTGGACAGGGAGGAACCGGGGAGCTGTTTTTT; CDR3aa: CATISGQGGTGELFF
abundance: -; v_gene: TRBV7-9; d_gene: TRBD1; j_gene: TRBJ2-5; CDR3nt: TGTGCCAGCAGCTTCGAGGGGGCCGGGGAGACCCAGTACTTC; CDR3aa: CASSFEGAGETQYF
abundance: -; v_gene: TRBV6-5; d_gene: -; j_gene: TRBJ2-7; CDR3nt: TGTGCCAGCAGTCCTTACGGGAGAGGATACGAGCAGTACTTC; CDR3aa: CASSPYGRGYEQYF
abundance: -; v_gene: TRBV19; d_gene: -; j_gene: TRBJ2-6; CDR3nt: TGTGCCAGTAGTATAATGTTTAGGGGCTTAAGCTCTGGGGCCAACGTCCTGACTTTC; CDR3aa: CASSIMFRGLSSGANVLTF
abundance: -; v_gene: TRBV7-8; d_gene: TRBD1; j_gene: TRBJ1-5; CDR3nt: TGTGCCAGCAGCTTCAACAACAGGGGTTATCAGCCCCAGCATTTT; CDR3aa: CASSFNNRGYQPQHF
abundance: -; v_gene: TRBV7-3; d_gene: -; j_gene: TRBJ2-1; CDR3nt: TGTGCCAGCAGCTTAACTGGCATGAATGAGCAGTTCTTC; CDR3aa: CASSLTGMNEQFF
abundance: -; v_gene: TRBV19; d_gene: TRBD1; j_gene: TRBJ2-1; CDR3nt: TGTGCCAGTAGTTGGGGGACAGGGGTCAATGAGCAGTTCTTC; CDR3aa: CASSWGTGVNEQFF
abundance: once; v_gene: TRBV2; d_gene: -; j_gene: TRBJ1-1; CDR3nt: TGTGCCAGCAGGAGGAGTGGGGGCGTTATTGAAGCTTTCTTT; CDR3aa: CASRRSGGVIEAFF
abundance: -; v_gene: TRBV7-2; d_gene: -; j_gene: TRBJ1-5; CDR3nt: TGTGCCAGCAGCCAAGGCGTAGGGAGGAATCAGCCCCAGCATTTT; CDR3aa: CASSQGVGRNQPQHF
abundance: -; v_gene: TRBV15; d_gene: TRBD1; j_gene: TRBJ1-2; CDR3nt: TGTGCCACCGAGGCAGGGGGCTATGGCTACACCTTC; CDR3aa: CATEAGGYGYTF
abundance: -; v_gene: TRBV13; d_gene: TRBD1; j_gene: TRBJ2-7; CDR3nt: TGTGCCAGCAGCCATCGGGACAGACGGATAGGTGAGCAGTACTTC; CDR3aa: CASSHRDRRIGEQYF
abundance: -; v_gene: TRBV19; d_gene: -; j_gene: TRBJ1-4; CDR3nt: TGTGCCAGTAGTAAGCAAGGACGGGAGAAACTGTTTTTT; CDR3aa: CASSKQGREKLFF
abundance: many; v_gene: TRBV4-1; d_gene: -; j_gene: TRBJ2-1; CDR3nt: TGCGCCAGCAGCCCTCTGCCTGACTTGACCGAGCAGTTCTTC; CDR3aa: CASSPLPDLTEQFF
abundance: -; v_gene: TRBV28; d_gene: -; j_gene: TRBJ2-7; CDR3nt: TGTGCCAGCAGTTTTCTCCGCTACGAGCAGTACTTC; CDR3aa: CASSFLRYEQYF
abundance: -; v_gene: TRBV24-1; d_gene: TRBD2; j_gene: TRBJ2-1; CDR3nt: TGTGCCACCAGTGATCCACTAGCGGGGGGGATCGATGAGCAGTTCTTC; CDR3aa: CATSDPLAGGIDEQFF
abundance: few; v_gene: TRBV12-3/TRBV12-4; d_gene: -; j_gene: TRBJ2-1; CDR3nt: TGTGCCAGCAGTTTTGGCCCCAACAATGAGCAGTTCTTC; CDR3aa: CASSFGPNNEQFF
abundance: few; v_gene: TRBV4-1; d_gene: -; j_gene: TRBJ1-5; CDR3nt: TGCGCCAGCAGCCAAGATTGGGGCCAGGGGCAGCCCCAGCATTTT; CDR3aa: CASSQDWGQGQPQHF
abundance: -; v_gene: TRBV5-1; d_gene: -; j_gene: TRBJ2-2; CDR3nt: TGCGCCAGCAAGGACTTAAACACCGGGGAGCTGTTTTTT; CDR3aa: CASKDLNTGELFF
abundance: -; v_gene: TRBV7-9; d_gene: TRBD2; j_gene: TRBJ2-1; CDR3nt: TGTGCCAGCAGCTTACCTGGGGGACTAGCGGGAGATAGGAATGAGCAGTTCTTC; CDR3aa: CASSLPGGLAGDRNEQFF
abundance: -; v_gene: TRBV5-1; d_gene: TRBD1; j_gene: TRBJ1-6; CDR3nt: TGCGCCAGCAGCTCCAGGGGGCGCGGCGACTCACCCCTCCACTTT; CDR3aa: CASSSRGRGDSPLHF
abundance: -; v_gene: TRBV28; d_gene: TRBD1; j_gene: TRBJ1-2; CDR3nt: TGTGCCAGCAGTTTGGCCTACCTCCGGGACAGCGAGGCTAACTATGGCTACACCTTC; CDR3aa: CASSLAYLRDSEANYGYTF
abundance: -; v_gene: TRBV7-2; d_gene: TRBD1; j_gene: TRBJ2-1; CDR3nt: TGTGCCAGCAGCTTAGATGGACAGGCAAACAATGAGCAGTTCTTC; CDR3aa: CASSLDGQANNEQFF
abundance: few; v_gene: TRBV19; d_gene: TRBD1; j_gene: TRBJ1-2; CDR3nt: TGTGCCAGTAGTATAGTGCGAGCCGAGGACAGGGCTAGGTATGGCTACACCTTC; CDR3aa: CASSIVRAEDRARYGYTF
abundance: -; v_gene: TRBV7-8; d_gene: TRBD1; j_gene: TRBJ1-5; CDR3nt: TGTGCCAGCAGCTTAGGAGGGACAGGGGGCGTTCAGCCCCAGCATTTT; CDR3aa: CASSLGGTGGVQPQHF
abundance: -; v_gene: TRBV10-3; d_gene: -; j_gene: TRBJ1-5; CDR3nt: TGTGCCATCAGTGAGTTTCGGGGGGGCAATCAGCCCCAGCATTTT; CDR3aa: CAISEFRGGNQPQHF
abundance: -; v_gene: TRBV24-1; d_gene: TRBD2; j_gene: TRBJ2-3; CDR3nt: TGTGCCACCAGTGACCTAGCGGGAGTCGTCCCAGATACGCAGTATTTT; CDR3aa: CATSDLAGVVPDTQYF
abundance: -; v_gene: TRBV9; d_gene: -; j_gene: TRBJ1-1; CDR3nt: TGTGCCAGCAGCGCGCGGGCCTTAAACACTGAAGCTTTCTTT; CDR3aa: CASSARALNTEAFF
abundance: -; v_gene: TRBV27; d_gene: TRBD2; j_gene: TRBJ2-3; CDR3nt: TGTGCCAGCAGTCGGCGGGGGGCAAGGGTCACAGATACGCAGTATTTT; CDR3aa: CASSRRGARVTDTQYF
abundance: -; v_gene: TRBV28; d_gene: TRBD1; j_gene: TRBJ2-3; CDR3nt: TGTGCCAGCAGTACCGCACAGGGGGCATTGAGCACAGATACGCAGTATTTT; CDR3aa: CASSTAQGALSTDTQYF
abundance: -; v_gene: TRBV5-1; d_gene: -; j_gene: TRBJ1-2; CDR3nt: TGCGCCAGCAGCTTGGGCGGAGAGCATGGCTACACCTTC; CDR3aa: CASSLGGEHGYTF
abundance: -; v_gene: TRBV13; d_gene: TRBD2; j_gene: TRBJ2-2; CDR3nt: TGTGCCAGCAGCTCCCTGGAGCGGGGGGGCACCGGGGAGCTGTTTTTT; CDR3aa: CASSSLERGGTGELFF
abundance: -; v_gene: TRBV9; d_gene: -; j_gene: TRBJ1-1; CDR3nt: TGTGCCAGCAGCGTAGATTCGGGGGGCGTCCATACTGAAGCTTTCTTT; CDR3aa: CASSVDSGGVHTEAFF
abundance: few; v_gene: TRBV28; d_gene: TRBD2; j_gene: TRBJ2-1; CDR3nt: TGTGCCAGCAGTCTGGGACTAGCGTACAACAATGAGCAGTTCTTC; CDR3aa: CASSLGLAYNNEQFF
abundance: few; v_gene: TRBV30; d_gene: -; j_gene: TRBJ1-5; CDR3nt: TGTGCCTGGAGTGGTGAGACAAGAAATCAGCCCCAGCATTTT; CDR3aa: CAWSGETRNQPQHF
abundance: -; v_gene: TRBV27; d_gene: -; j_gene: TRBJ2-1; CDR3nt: TGTGCCAGCAGGGTGGGGACTCTTGCCTACAATGAGCAGTTCTTC; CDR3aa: CASRVGTLAYNEQFF
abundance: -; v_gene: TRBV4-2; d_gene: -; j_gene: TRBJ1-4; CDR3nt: TGTGCCAGCAGCCAACAGGGGCCAGGGGAAAAACTGTTTTTT; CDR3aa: CASSQQGPGEKLFF
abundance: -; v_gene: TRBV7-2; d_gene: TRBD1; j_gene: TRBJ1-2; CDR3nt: TGTGCCAGCAGCTTAGGACAGGGATATGGCTACACCTTC; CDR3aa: CASSLGQGYGYTF
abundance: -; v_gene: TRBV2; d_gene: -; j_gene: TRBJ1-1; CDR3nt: TGTGCCAGTACACAGGGTATCACTGAAGCTTTCTTT; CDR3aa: CASTQGITEAFF
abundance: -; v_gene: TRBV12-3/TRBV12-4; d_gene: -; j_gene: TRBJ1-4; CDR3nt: TGTGCCAGCAGCCGGACAGAGAATGAAAAACTGTTTTTT; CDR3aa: CASSRTENEKLFF